The present T cell receptor beta chain was sequenced within a study of blood T cells in healthy people across ages. Many counts were recorded for this clonotype. Through a sample-barcoded 5' primer and a J-beta primer mix, a second PCR was run for roughly 7 to 12 cycles. TCRdb used MiXCR to reprocess the 5' RACE reads, holding one entry per CDR3 protein. The sample contains about 380,000 distinct CDR3 sequences, approximately 52% of which appear only once. Trimming took 4 bases from V and 6 from J, leaving 12 bases between them. This CDR3 comprises 13 residues. The germline CDR1 and CDR2 sequences are ENHRY and SYGVKD.

This sequence was found in a man between 60 and 75 years old in good health. The chain joins TRBV10-3 to TRBJ1-2; D gene unclear. What was sequenced was blood. The CDR3 spells CAISVSPGDGYTF. The CDR3 nucleotides read TGTGCCATCAGTGTGAGCCCTGGGGATGGCTACACCTTC.